Detailed here is one T cell receptor beta chain. Measured with immunoSEQ multiplex PCR; TCRdb has only the in-frame clones, and not every one. The sample lists around 320,000 clones, approximately 89% occurring once. V was shortened by 4 bases and J by 3 bases, with 11 bases between the two germline ends. The CDR3 has 13 amino acids. Germline assignment: CDR1 SGHKS and CDR2 YYEKEE (reference sequence). This sample was included in a study of blood T cell repertoires in COVID-19. Turning to the study itself: COVID-19 samples from acute and convalescent phases originated in the United States, Italy and Spain.

The sample taken for sequencing was peripheral blood. The V gene is TRBV5-5, the J gene TRBJ2-7; TRBD1 is a possible D gene (5 bases). The clonotype was recovered from a woman under 40 with COVID-19, enrolled during active disease. The CDR3 loop reads CASSMSDSYEQYF. The CDR3 DNA reads as TGTGCCAGCAGCATGTCAGACAGCTACGAGCAGTACTTC.